This T cell receptor (beta chain) emerged from a study of T cells after posttransplantation cyclophosphamide. Findings and caveats of the study: Recipient CMV seropositivity and CMV reactivation strongly tracked TRB clonality. Later post-transplant blood repertoires were often dominated by donor CD8+ memory clones.

TCRdb's table, derived via immunoSEQ multiplex PCR, lists solely in-frame clones and lacks some. The sample shows tens of thousands of clones, about 91% of them seen only once. The CDR3 consists of 16 residues. The germline V gene has CDR1 SGHRS and CDR2 YFSETQ. With V trimmed by 4 bases and J by 2 bases, 6 bases remained unmatched. Comments on this clone: The antigen remains undetermined.

This sequence originates from a woman in her 50s in good health and a related stem cell transplant donor. Sequencing used PBMCs. The chain links TRBV5-1 to TRBJ2-7; 13 nucleotides align to TRBD2. The CDR3 region is CASSIGTSGVTYEQYF. The CDR3 DNA reads TGCGCCAGCAGCATCGGGACTAGCGGGGTGACCTACGAGCAGTACTTC.